This is a list of T cell receptor beta chains from one sample in a study of blood T cell repertoires in COVID-19. Clones were read by immunoSEQ multiplex PCR, and TCRdb kept only the in-frame ones, dropping some. The data contain around 70,000 clones, around 85% of them singletons. The sample taken for sequencing was peripheral blood. All receptors derive from a human donor in a cohort sampled during active COVID-19. The CDR3 runs from the conserved cysteine through the conserved F or W. Each record gives: clone size, D gene, CDR3 length, J gene, V gene, CDR3 DNA, CDR3 protein. A D gene is named only where the DNA matches it firmly. The size of a clone is reported for some rows only, either as once, few or many, or as a class for expanded clones.

. . 12 TRBJ2-1 TRBV12-3/TRBV12-4 TGTGCCAGCACCTCTCTTCACAATGAGCAGTTCTTC CASTSLHNEQFF
. . 15 TRBJ1-3 TRBV5-1 TGCGCCAGCAGCTTGGAGGAGGGGCCCGGAAACACCATATATTTT CASSLEEGPGNTIYF
. . 13 TRBJ1-2 TRBV7-2 TGTGCCAGCAGCTTAGGGGACAAGTATGGCTACACCTTC CASSLGDKYGYTF
. . 11 TRBJ2-7 TRBV20-1 TGCAGTGCTACCCTCGGTTACGAGCAGTACTTC CSATLGYEQYF
. TRBD1 13 TRBJ2-5 TRBV5-4 TGTGCCAGCAGCACCGGACAGGGGAGGGCCCAGTACTTC CASSTGQGRAQYF
. . 16 TRBJ2-5 TRBV3-1/TRBV3-2 TGTGCCAGCAGCCAAGCCGGACTGATGTACCAAGAGACCCAGTACTTC CASSQAGLMYQETQYF
few TRBD1 11 TRBJ1-2 TRBV30 TGTGCCTGGAGTCCACGAGGACAGGAAGCCTTC CAWSPRGQEAF
. TRBD1 14 TRBJ2-3 TRBV3-1/TRBV3-2 TGTGCCAGCAGCCGCGGACAGGGGACAGATACGCAGTATTTT CASSRGQGTDTQYF
. . 14 TRBJ1-2 TRBV3-1/TRBV3-2 TGTGCCAGCAGCCAAGATACGGGGAACTATGGCTACACCTTC CASSQDTGNYGYTF
once . 14 TRBJ1-1 TRBV5-1 TGCGCCAGCAACCCAGGGGAAGGTAACACTGAAGCTTTCTTT CASNPGEGNTEAFF
. TRBD1 15 TRBJ1-1 TRBV7-8 TGTGCCAGCAGCTTAGGCTTCAGGGGGGCCACTGAAGCTTTCTTT CASSLGFRGATEAFF
. TRBD2 15 TRBJ2-7 TRBV24-1 TGTGCCACCAGTGACCAGACTAGCGGGTCCTACGAGCAGTACTTC CATSDQTSGSYEQYF
. TRBD2 16 TRBJ2-1 TRBV14 TGTGCCAGCAGCCAGGACTCTAGCGGGGGGGCGCAGGAGCAGTTCTTC CASSQDSSGGAQEQFF
. . 14 TRBJ2-7 TRBV7-8 TGTGCCAGCAGCTCACAGACCTTCTCCTACGAGCAGTACTTC CASSSQTFSYEQYF
. . 14 TRBJ1-1 TRBV5-4 TGTGCCAGCAGCTTGTGGGGGGGGAACACTGAAGCTTTCTTT CASSLWGGNTEAFF
. TRBD1 13 TRBJ2-7 TRBV6-5 TGTGCCAGCAGGACAGGGGACCACTACGAGCAGTACTTC CASRTGDHYEQYF
. TRBD1 16 TRBJ2-7 TRBV4-1 TGCGCCAGCAGCCATCCGGGACAGGGAGACGGCTACGAGCAGTACTTC CASSHPGQGDGYEQYF
. TRBD1 15 TRBJ1-5 TRBV6-1 TGTGCCAGCAGTGACCAGGGGGCCAGCAATCAGCCCCAGCATTTT CASSDQGASNQPQHF
. TRBD2 15 TRBJ2-1 TRBV19 TGTGCCAGTAGACCCGGGACTAGCGGGGGGAATGAGCAGTTCTTC CASRPGTSGGNEQFF
. . 15 TRBJ2-7 TRBV7-3 TGTGCCAGCAGCCTGCCGAGGCTTGCTGCGGGTGAGCAGTACTTC CASSLPRLAAGEQYF
. . 16 TRBJ2-3 TRBV24-1 TGTGCCACCAGTGATTTAGATAAGGGGGTCACAGATACGCAGTATTTT CATSDLDKGVTDTQYF
. . 14 TRBJ2-3 TRBV5-4 TGTGCCAGCAGCACCCCGAAGAGAGCTGATACGCAGTATTTT CASSTPKRADTQYF
. . 14 TRBJ1-6 TRBV19 TGTGCCAGTAGTGAGCGGACTCGGAATTCACCCCTCCACTTT CASSERTRNSPLHF
. TRBD1 15 TRBJ1-6 TRBV11-2 TGTGCCAGCAGCTCAACAGGGGGCTTTAATTCACCCCTCCACTTT CASSSTGGFNSPLHF
. . 16 TRBJ1-4 TRBV5-1 TGCGCCAGCAGCTTGGCCGGGTGGGGGCTAGAAGAAAAACTGTTTTTT CASSLAGWGLEEKLFF
. . 18 TRBJ2-1 TRBV21-1 TGTGCCAGCGGTGTACAGGGGATAATACCGAGCTCCTACAATGAGCAGTTCTTC CASGVQGIIPSSYNEQFF
. . 15 TRBJ1-3 TRBV7-2 TGTGCCAGCAGCCCGTGGGGGGGCGCTGGAAACACCATATATTTT CASSPWGGAGNTIYF
. TRBD1 15 TRBJ1-2 TRBV30 TGTGCCTGGAGTATTAGAGGACAGGGGCCCTATGGCTACACCTTC CAWSIRGQGPYGYTF